The rows below give T cell receptor beta chains drawn from one sample of a study of blood T cell repertoires in COVID-19. The data were produced by immunoSEQ multiplex PCR, yet TCRdb's version contains in-frame clones alone and is incomplete. The data show 95,000 to 150,000 clones, 65% to 85% seen once. Specimen: peripheral blood. The receptors stem from a woman in her seventies with acute or convalescent COVID-19. Each CDR3 is given with its conserved first and last residue. Clone size, where shown, is once, few, many, or a class for clones that have expanded.

length	size	V	CDR3
16	-	TRBV11-2	CASSLRGGGALDEQFF
13	few	TRBV2	CASSQIIAYGYTF
14	-	TRBV27	CASRYRVENSPLHF
14	-	TRBV4-3	CASSPGLVNSPLHF
15	-	TRBV14	CASSNRQGGRSPLHF
16	once	TRBV5-6	CASSLAKGTGVNIQYF
13	-	TRBV7-2	CASNGRGKETQYF
14	-	TRBV7-9	CASSVDRVAIGYTF
13	-	TRBV5-6	CASSATGNQPQHF
12	-	TRBV27	CASRGGPSPLHF
13	-	TRBV29-1	CSVDTGSNQPQHF
12	few	TRBV29-1	CSVLDRGTEAFF
15	-	TRBV6-2/TRBV6-3	CASSYTAGSTDTQYF
15	-	TRBV5-4	CASSLGGSSYNEQFF
15	-	TRBV19	CASRPRSPLNTEAFF
14	-	TRBV30	CAWGEVTVGYGYTF
15	-	TRBV19	CASSIMTVGDQPQHF
15	-	TRBV5-4	CASSLEKGLNYGYTF
15	-	TRBV6-5	CASSYSGGLNSPLHF
13	-	TRBV19	CASTGSAGNTIYF
15	few	TRBV4-3	CASSHHRVERDGYTF
14	few	TRBV5-1	CASSPGQGGNTIYF
16	-	TRBV5-6	CASSFLAGEYTGELFF
14	-	TRBV19	CASSLTGAGEKLFF
15	-	TRBV5-4	CASSHRDPGRETQYF
13	few	TRBV24-1	CATSSREVGGYTF
16	few	TRBV7-9	CASSLEGTGVGDTQYF
13	-	TRBV4-3	CASSQDRRAEAFF